This T cell receptor beta chain was observed in a study of T cell responses to AZD1222 COVID-19 vaccine. Study observations and caveats: Among those given AZD1222, only 5 to 7 were seropositive at baseline. Donors in the cohort were predominantly white British and more often female, and clonal diversity was possibly underestimated. Vaccination with two AZD1222 doses was followed by a rise in Spike-specific TCR breadth and depth.

This clone appeared a few times. Its antigen is still unknown. Method: immunoSEQ multiplex PCR; TCRdb's copy keeps in-frame clones and lacks some. The sample has around 270,000 clones; 94% are singletons. Timing groups of about 4 and about 12 weeks for second doses were pooled. Germline loops: CDR1 SGHTA, CDR2 FQGNSA. After removal of 6 bases from V and 0 bases from J, the junction contained 6 bases not matched to a gene. The CDR3 is made up of 16 amino acids. The source of this sequence is an adult who received the AZD1222 COVID-19 vaccine. V and J are TRBV7-2 and TRBJ2-1, with TRBD1 matching over 9 bases. Sequences were derived from peripheral blood, sampled 28 days after the second AZD1222 dose. The CDR3 DNA reads TGTGCCAGCAGGCGTACAGGGGGCTACTCCTACAATGAGCAGTTCTTC. Its protein is CASRRTGGYSYNEQFF.